This is a list of T cell receptor beta chains from one sample in a study of T-cell memory formation after mild COVID-19. MiXCR was run by TCRdb on the 5' RACE reads, yielding one entry per CDR3 protein. The table has about half a million distinct CDR3 sequences, around a sixth seen once. The sample consisted of PBMCs or a T cell subset sorted from them (not recorded which). Every receptor here comes from an adult woman who had mild COVID-19 (a few samples of this study predate the infection). Cell type and time point are not known. CDR3s include the opening cysteine and the closing phenylalanine or tryptophan.

>19|TRBV4-3|TRBJ2-3
CASSQDSSASGRGADTQYF
>16|TRBV24-1|TRBJ2-7
CATSDHRQGFLDEQYF
>15|TRBV19|TRBJ2-3
CASSRRQGATDTQYF
>15|TRBV20-1|TRBJ2-5
CSASPRGDRDQTQYF
>15|TRBV7-9|TRBJ2-1
CASSLVRDPPGGQFF
>15|TRBV5-1|TRBJ2-5
CASSLGASGEETQYF
>17|TRBV6-6|TRBJ1-5
CASSYSRGGNSNQPQHF
>13|TRBV7-3|TRBJ1-1
CASKTDRNTEAFF
>14|TRBV29-1|TRBJ2-1
CSVVKTGSPNEQFF
>15|TRBV3-1|TRBJ1-1
CASSLRGHYNTEAFF
>14|TRBV9|TRBJ2-1
CASSVGGLRVEQFF
>13|TRBV5-1|TRBJ2-1
CASSPAGGPEQFF
>14|TRBV7-9|TRBJ2-3
CAIGLDWSTDTQYF
>15|TRBV12-3/TRBV12-4|TRBJ2-3
CASSLVAGVSDTQYF
>14|TRBV18|TRBJ1-1
CASSRDKGNTEAFF
>15|TRBV6-5|TRBJ1-1
CASSYSGDMNTEAFF
>13|TRBV4-1|TRBJ1-5
CASSPVINQPQHF
>13|TRBV5-1|TRBJ2-1
CASSRLATDEQFF
>12|TRBV10-3|TRBJ1-1
CAISEAGSEAFF
>14|TRBV6-2/TRBV6-3|TRBJ2-1
CATSGTRYYGEQFF
>13|TRBV30|TRBJ2-7
CAWSVHSQREQYF
>16|TRBV5-5|TRBJ2-7
CASSFWRRDLSYEQYF
>16|TRBV3-1|TRBJ2-7
CASSQYQRRGGGEQYF
>15|TRBV6-1|TRBJ2-7
CASYKGTSLSYEQYF
>17|TRBV6-5|TRBJ2-5
CASSYSSLAGRPETQYF
>15|TRBV24-1|TRBJ2-5
CATSDLVSAQETQYF
>14|TRBV7-3|TRBJ2-6
CASSFGAGANVLTF
>15|TRBV20-1|TRBJ2-3
CSARRSGRVTDTQYF
>15|TRBV5-1|TRBJ2-2
CASSFAGVGTGELFF
>17|TRBV3-1|TRBJ1-4
CASSQDHTTITNEKLFF
>14|TRBV24-1|TRBJ2-3
CATSDRNTGEAQYF
>21|TRBV9|TRBJ2-1
CASSVGWGGSSGRRSYNEQFF
>14|TRBV29-1|TRBJ1-1
CSARKRDTHTEAFF
>16|TRBV7-6|TRBJ2-1
CASSLAAGDNYNEQFF
>16|TRBV3-1|TRBJ2-5
CASSQVQGTEPNTQYF
>14|TRBV15|TRBJ1-4
CATGGGTVGEKLFF
>16|TRBV5-6|TRBJ2-7
CASSLVGAGEAYEQYF
>15|TRBV7-6|TRBJ1-1
CASSSSQGMNTEAFF
>17|TRBV5-1|TRBJ2-3
CASSRRLSGGGADTQYF
>18|TRBV4-3|TRBJ1-2
CASSGHQLNRVEDYGYTF